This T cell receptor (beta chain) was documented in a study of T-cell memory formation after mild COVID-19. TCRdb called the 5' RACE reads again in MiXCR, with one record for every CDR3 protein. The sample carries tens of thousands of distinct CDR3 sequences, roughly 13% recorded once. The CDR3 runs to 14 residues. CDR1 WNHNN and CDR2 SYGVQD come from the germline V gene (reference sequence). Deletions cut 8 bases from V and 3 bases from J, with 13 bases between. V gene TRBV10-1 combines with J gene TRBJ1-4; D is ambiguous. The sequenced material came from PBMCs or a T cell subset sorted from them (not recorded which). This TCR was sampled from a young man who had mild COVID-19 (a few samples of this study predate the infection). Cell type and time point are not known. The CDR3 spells CASLQPWANEKLFF. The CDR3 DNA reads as TGCGCCAGCCTACAGCCATGGGCTAATGAAAAACTGTTTTTT.